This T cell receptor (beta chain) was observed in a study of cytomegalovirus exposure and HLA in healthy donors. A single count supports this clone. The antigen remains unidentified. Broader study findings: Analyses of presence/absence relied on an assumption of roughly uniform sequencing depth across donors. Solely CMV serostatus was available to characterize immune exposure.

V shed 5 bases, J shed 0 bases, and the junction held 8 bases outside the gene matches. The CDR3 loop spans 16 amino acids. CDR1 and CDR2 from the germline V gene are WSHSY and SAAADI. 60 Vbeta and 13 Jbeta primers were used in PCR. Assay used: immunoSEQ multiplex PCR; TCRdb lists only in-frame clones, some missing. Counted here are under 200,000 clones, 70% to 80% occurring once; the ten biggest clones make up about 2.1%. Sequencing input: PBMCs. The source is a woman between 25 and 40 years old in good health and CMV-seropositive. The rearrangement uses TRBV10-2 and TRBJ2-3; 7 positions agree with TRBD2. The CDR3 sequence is CASSIASGSSTDTQYF. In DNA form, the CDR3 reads TGCGCCAGCAGTATCGCTAGCGGCTCTAGCACAGATACGCAGTATTTT.